Given below is one T cell receptor beta chain in context. It has no known antigen specificity. Nothing much larger sits one base from this clone, and base qualities are not available. High-throughput TCR beta sequencing profiled peripheral blood CD8+ and CD4+ T cells from healthy donors, Susac syndrome patients and multiple sclerosis patients. Susac syndrome patients met recently defined diagnostic criteria for definite or probable disease. CD8+ TEMRA cells were enriched by FACS, while bulk CD8+ and CD4+ T cells were purified by magnetic negative isolation. Blood was drawn into EDTA tubes, processed within 24 hours, and PBMCs were isolated by density gradient centrifugation. PBMCs destined for TCR sequencing were cryopreserved in liquid nitrogen and later thawed in a 37 °C water bath. A purity of at least 90% was achieved for sorted or isolated CD4+, CD8+ and CD8+ TEMRA cells. This sample is drawn from a study of CD8 T cells in Susac syndrome (dated by TCRdb to 2018 to 2020). For the study in its entirety: Of the Susac syndrome patients who were sequenced, more than five had clinically active disease and eight were in clinical remission. Whether CD8+ T cell activation and differentiation in Susac syndrome was antigen driven was tested using repertoire sequencing. At blood withdrawal, Susac syndrome patients were therapy-naive, treated with corticosteroids (with IVIg additionally given to some), or treated with IVIg alone.

Overall results and qualifications from the work: The number of individuals in the TCR sequencing and HLA analysis was acknowledged as relatively small. The CD4+ T cell repertoire of patients with Susac syndrome showed no detectable clonal expansion.

RNA was extracted using the RNeasy kit, and about 0.45 to 1 ug of the RNA was reverse transcribed with random hexamers. The immunoSEQ multiplex PCR assay, which covers 54 Vbeta and 13 Jbeta segments, was used to amplify TCR beta CDR3 regions. Bias from PCR amplification was corrected by using a synthetic template baseline for primer optimization and for computational correction. The paper's data handling went like this. Reads were annotated to V, D and J genes per IMGT and analyzed with immunoSEQ Analyzer, keeping only productive sequences. Clonality was calculated as one minus the Shannon entropy normalized by log2 of the number of productive unique sequences. For each patient and control, public and private clones were evaluated within the 100 most prevalent clones. Clones were defined as Susac-specific when absent from the healthy and MS cohorts, from roughly 1,000 published viral clones and from other ImmuneACCESS disease sequences. TCRdb redid the processing of the public reads, applying fastp at Q25 and MiXCR, and retained in-frame beta chains. Each entry merges the rows of one CDR3 protein and shows their most common DNA and genes. Here the V and J calls rest on TCRdb's processing, not on the authors' analysis. Across this sample there are about 190,000 distinct CDR3 sequences, with 90% to 97% seen only once. The ten largest make up around 0.096% of the sample.

The CDR3 measures 17 amino acids from cysteine to phenylalanine. Only CDR3 DNA remains: 51 bases, in frame from the first base. The germline V gene gives CDR1 as KGHDR and CDR2 as SFDVKD. Trimming takes 4 bases off V and 1 base off J; junction bases not matched to a gene: 6. The rearranged chain carries TRBV24-1 and TRBJ2-2, with 9 junctional bases fitting TRBD1. The TCR comes from a human donor with Susac syndrome. The specimen was CD4+ T cells from PBMCs. DNA sequence: TGTGCCACCAGTGACTCACCGGGACAGGGGAACACCGGGGAGCTGTTTTTT. Its protein product is CATSDSPGQGNTGELFF.